The source of this TCR beta chain is a study of cytomegalovirus exposure and HLA in healthy donors (dated by TCRdb to between 2016 and 2019). Background on the whole study: An earlier analysis of 587 of the donors reported 276 Gb of sequence data and roughly 120 million unique TCR beta sequences obtained from some 200 million T cells. Donor age, sex, ethnicity and CMV serostatus were compiled alongside the repertoire data. Among some 400 genotyped donors of the cohort, an average of approximately 240,000 unique TCR beta nucleotide sequences was sequenced per donor, of which about 20% were non-productive. Approximately 300 gigabases of sequencing data and 70 million to 100 million unique TCR sequences were included in an early release covering about 620 HLA-typed donors. A later genetic analysis used genome-wide SNP genotypes for about three fifths of the 666 donors, treating that subset as a discovery cohort. High-throughput TCR immunosequencing, statistical association of individual TCRs with disease status, and machine learning were combined to predict cytomegalovirus infection status. Using immunosequencing, the study profiled T cell repertoires from approximately 700 subjects and related those repertoires to cytomegalovirus serostatus. A separate validation cohort of roughly 120 different subjects was used in addition to the 666-subject first cohort. Both class I and class II loci were covered by HLA typing, at four-digit resolution. To study patterns of TCR occurrence, a later analysis re-analyzed previously published TCR beta repertoires from just over 650 donors and added high-resolution HLA genotyping. Among the approximately 420 genotyped donors, about 83% belonged to the genetic ancestry cluster associated with self-reported Caucasian donors. All discovery cohort repertoires had been generated using a single sequencing platform. Rather than using new phenotypic data, the later analysis identified candidate immune exposures from TCR beta sequences and from how often those sequences occurred across donors. Roughly 5 DR-DQ haplotypes were handled as single units for association and clustering, since linkage in the cohort was strong. Typing coverage varied by locus: about 620-630 donors for A, B, C, DRB1 and DQB1; roughly 500 for DQA1; approximately 570 for DPA1; some 470 for DPB1. The study was designed to test whether signatures of past pathogen exposure could be identified by cataloging public T cell receptors. An earlier analysis of 500 to 650 of the donors applied high-throughput TCR beta sequencing to assess whether each TCR beta V gene segment acted as functional or pseudogenic.

This clone has more than one count but fewer than ten. Its binding antigen is unknown. It has no much larger one-base neighbor in the sample; base qualities were not kept. The method was the immunoSEQ multiplex PCR assay. The multiplex PCR relied on a mix of 60 forward primers for TCR Vbeta segments and 13 reverse primers for TCR Jbeta segments. Amplification of the CDR3 region of rearranged TCR beta genes was performed with a multiplex PCR assay on genomic DNA. The amplified TCR beta libraries were sequenced on the Illumina HiSeq System as 87-base-pair reads. The authors processed their data as follows. Across the 700 or so repertoires, a later analysis counted about 81 million unique TCR beta chains, approximately 12 million of which were shared by at least two donors. A nearest-neighbor algorithm error-corrected the raw reads and collapsed the reads into unique sequences, merging closely related sequences to remove PCR and sequencing errors. CDR3 sequences were aligned to IMGT reference sequences to assign V, D and J gene segments. For a sequence to be retained, at least a six-nucleotide match to both a V gene segment and a J gene segment was required. Rearrangements were called productive when the CDR3 lacked stop codons and stayed in frame with V and J; all others were non-productive. Following IMGT convention, CDR3 was defined as the stretch from the second conserved V-encoded cysteine to the conserved J-encoded phenylalanine. In an earlier analysis of around 640 of the donors, sequences lacking an unambiguous match to a single V gene segment were excluded. An earlier analysis of a few hundred of the donors called V segments functional above 56.7% productive rearrangements and segregating when the between-donor standard deviation exceeded 5%. To diagnose cytomegalovirus status from the catalog of TCR beta chain sequences, a statistical classification framework was built. V and J gene assignment, in a later analysis, came from comparing TCR nucleotide sequences with IMGT/GENE-DB human TR gene sequences. A later analysis assigned CDR3 sequences and most-parsimonious VDJ recombination scenarios with the TCRdist pipeline. In a later analysis, each TCR beta chain was defined by its CDR3 amino acid sequence together with its V-gene family, and reads without a unique V-gene family were excluded. A later analysis removed 550 to 650 highly shared, low-generation-probability nucleotide sequences to deal with suspected cross-contamination and a sequencing artifact. For each public chain, a later analysis derived a clonal expansion index from normalized ranks of inferred template counts within each repertoire. In a later analysis, generation probabilities were computed using a VDJ recombination model fitted to out-of-frame rearrangements, and the results were checked against IGoR. Hypergeometric tests were used in a later analysis to score TCR-TCR, TCR-HLA and TCR-CMV co-occurrence, with a repertoire-size bias correction applied to the TCR pairs. False discovery rates were estimated in a later analysis by permuting HLA or CMV assignments 20 times. A later analysis grouped co-occurring TCRs with DBSCAN, adding TCRdist sequence similarity when clustering within HLA-allele-positive subsets. Repertoires with fewer than 30,000 or more than 120,000 public chains were left out of co-occurrence clustering, as were four to six repertoires with anomalous nucleotide sharing. Drawn from immuneACCESS, this table holds only the in-frame rearrangements with V and J called that TCRdb kept. Clones are partly lost; checked studies trace under half to an unresolved V gene and leave the rest unexplained. For V, J and clone size, that table is used; D and trimming come from the DNA. In this sample the table shows 150,000 to 200,000 clones, under 80% of which occur a single time. The ten largest make up about 1.5% of the sample.

The cohort consisted of more than 650 healthy bone marrow donors. At the time of sampling, every cohort member was nominally healthy, though immune exposures that went unrecorded were likely present. The donor was CMV seronegative and belonged to the group of under 400 seronegative cohort members. Every donor gave a peripheral blood sample, and the peripheral blood mononuclear cells from that sample were used for TCR beta sequencing. Genomic DNA extraction from the blood cell samples was performed with the Qiagen DNeasy Blood Extraction Kit. Overall results and qualifications from the work: The study gave a list of more than 150 TCR beta chains associated with cytomegalovirus. An earlier analysis of some 560 of the donors showed that most TCR beta V segments appeared in productive rearrangements either about 87% or about 30% of the time, which broadly matched IMGT annotations. Several of the top co-occurrence clusters appeared to be linked to parvovirus B19, influenza, CMV and Epstein-Barr virus, according to a later analysis. An association between a missense DCLRE1C variant and V-gene and J-gene trimming of TCR beta chains was found in a later genetic analysis and replicated in an independent cohort. In a later analysis, the rate of TCR association differed among HLA loci, with DRB1 alleles having the most associated TCRs and HLA-C alleles having the fewest. This cohort had only TCR beta chains sequenced, and the lack of alpha or paired-chain data limited which features could be detected. Because counts were too low, seventeen rarely observed V segments, including chromosome 9 orphons, were excluded from the earlier analysis of some 540 of the donors. When HLA alleles, especially DR and DQ, strongly co-occurred, TCR associations were difficult to assign to individual alleles. Compared with the roughly 670-donor mean, donors in an Asian-associated ancestry cluster had fewer N-insertions in productive TCRs, according to a later genetic analysis. In a later analysis, 15,000 to 20,000 TCR beta sequences were associated with specific HLA alleles at a false discovery rate of 0.05. A group of highly shared sequence variants was considered likely to be a technical artifact of the sequencing pipeline. Three of the identified cytomegalovirus-associated TCR beta chains were confirmed in vitro to be specific for cytomegalovirus antigens. Sequencing depth was assumed to be roughly uniform across donors in the presence/absence analyses, though that assumption may not hold. According to the authors, the approach could potentially be generalized to other disease states and immunological phenotypes. Because HLA typing was unavailable for some donors at each locus, only the typed subset was used in association tests. The classifier was reported to diagnose cytomegalovirus status with high specificity and sensitivity in both the original cohort and the validation cohort. A further reported finding was that TCR beta sequences accurately predicted the HLA-A and HLA-B alleles for most subjects in the first cohort. In a later analysis, HLA-associated TCR beta chains were found to be more clonally expanded and to have lower generation probabilities than equally common non-associated chains. While some public TCRs were present in many individuals, most TCR sequences turned up only very rarely across donors. According to a later analysis, most CMV-associated TCR beta chains appeared to be HLA-restricted, and the HLA associations seemed to be driven largely by CMV exposure. The only immune exposure information available for the cohort was CMV serostatus. Correlated functional status among segregating V segments might be attributable to linkage disequilibrium, but an unknown experimental factor could not be ruled out.

The sequenced material came from PBMCs. This receptor was obtained from a woman aged 25 to 39 in good health and CMV-seronegative.

The CDR3 loop reads CASKRLAGDTGELFF. The DNA sequence is as follows: TGTGCCAGCAAGCGGCTAGCGGGGGACACCGGGGAGCTGTTTTTT. The chain was built from TRBV6-5 and TRBJ2-2; TRBD2 fits 10 bases in the junction. Trimmed from V: 7 bases; trimmed from J: 3 bases; junction bases lacking a gene match: 5. CDR1 is given as MNHEY and CDR2 as SVGAGI, both from the germline V gene. Counted from cysteine to phenylalanine, this CDR3 has 15 amino acids. The read is trimmed to its CDR3 DNA, 45 bases read in frame from base 1.